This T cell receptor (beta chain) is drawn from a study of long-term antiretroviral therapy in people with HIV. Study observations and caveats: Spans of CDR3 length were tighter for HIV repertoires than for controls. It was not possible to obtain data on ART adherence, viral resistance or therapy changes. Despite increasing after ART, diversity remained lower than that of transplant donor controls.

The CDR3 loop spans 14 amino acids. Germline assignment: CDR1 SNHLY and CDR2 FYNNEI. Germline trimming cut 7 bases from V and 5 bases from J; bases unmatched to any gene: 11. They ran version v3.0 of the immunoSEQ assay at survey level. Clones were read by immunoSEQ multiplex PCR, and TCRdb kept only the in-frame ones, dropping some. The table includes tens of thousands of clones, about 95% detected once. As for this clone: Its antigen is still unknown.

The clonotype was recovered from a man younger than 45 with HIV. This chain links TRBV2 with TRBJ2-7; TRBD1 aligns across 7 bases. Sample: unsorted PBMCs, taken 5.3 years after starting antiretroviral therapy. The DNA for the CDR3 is TGTGCCAGCAAGCTGAGACAGGGCGTCCACGAGCAGTACTTC. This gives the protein CASKLRQGVHEQYF.